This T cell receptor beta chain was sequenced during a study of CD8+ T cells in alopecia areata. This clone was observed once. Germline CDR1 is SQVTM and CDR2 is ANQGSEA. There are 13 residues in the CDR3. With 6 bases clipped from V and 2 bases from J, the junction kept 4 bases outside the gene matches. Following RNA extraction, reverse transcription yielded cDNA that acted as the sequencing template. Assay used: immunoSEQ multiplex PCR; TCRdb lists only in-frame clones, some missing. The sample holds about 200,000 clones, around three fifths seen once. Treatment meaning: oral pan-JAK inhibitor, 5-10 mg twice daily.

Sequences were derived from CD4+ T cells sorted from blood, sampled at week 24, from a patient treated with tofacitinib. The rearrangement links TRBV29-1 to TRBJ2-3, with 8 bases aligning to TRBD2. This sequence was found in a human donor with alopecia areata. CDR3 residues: CSVGTRNTDTQYF. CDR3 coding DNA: TGCAGCGTGGGGACTAGGAACACAGATACGCAGTATTTT.